Listed below are T cell receptor beta chains from one sample, sequenced in a study of blood T cell repertoires in COVID-19. The method was immunoSEQ multiplex PCR; TCRdb's version includes in-frame clones alone and lacks a portion of them. Here the sample spans about 41,000 clones, roughly 87% being singletons. The source material was peripheral blood. These receptors were obtained from a man aged 55 to 70 with acute or convalescent COVID-19. Both conserved end residues are part of each CDR3. The order of the fields is clone size, J gene, V gene, D gene, CDR3 DNA, CDR3 protein. A D gene is named only where the DNA matches it firmly. Clone size appears in some rows only: once, few, many, or a class for an expanded clone.

size: NA; J: TRBJ2-7; V: TRBV19; D: TRBD1; DNA: TGTGCCAGTAGTGTGGACAGGGGCTACGAGCAGTACTTC; CDR3: CASSVDRGYEQYF
size: NA; J: TRBJ2-5; V: TRBV11-3; D: NA; DNA: TGTGCCAGCAGCCATAATGGACAGCCCCAAGAGACCCAGTACTTC; CDR3: CASSHNGQPQETQYF
size: NA; J: TRBJ2-1; V: TRBV3-1/TRBV3-2; D: TRBD2; DNA: TGTGCCAGCAGCCAAGCCAGCGGGGGGGCCTACAATGAGCAGTTCTTC; CDR3: CASSQASGGAYNEQFF
size: NA; J: TRBJ1-2; V: TRBV5-5; D: NA; DNA: TGTGCCAGCAGCTCCGGGGGGAACTATGGCTACACCTTC; CDR3: CASSSGGNYGYTF
size: few; J: TRBJ1-4; V: TRBV20-1; D: NA; DNA: TGCAGTGCTAGTGGAGGGAGGCCTATCGAAAAACTGTTTTTT; CDR3: CSASGGRPIEKLFF
size: NA; J: TRBJ2-1; V: TRBV14; D: TRBD2; DNA: TGTGCCAGCAGCCAAGGACTAGCTTACTACAATGAGCAGTTCTTC; CDR3: CASSQGLAYYNEQFF
size: NA; J: TRBJ1-1; V: TRBV4-3; D: NA; DNA: TGCGCCAGCAGCAAAGAGGGAGGGCGGGGGACTGAAGCTTTCTTT; CDR3: CASSKEGGRGTEAFF
size: NA; J: TRBJ2-5; V: TRBV2; D: NA; DNA: TGTGCCAGCAGAGGCGGGGCGGAAGAGACCCAGTACTTC; CDR3: CASRGGAEETQYF
size: NA; J: TRBJ2-1; V: TRBV25-1; D: TRBD2; DNA: TGTGCCAGCAGTCAACCGGGACTAGGGCCCAATGAGCAGTTCTTC; CDR3: CASSQPGLGPNEQFF
size: once; J: TRBJ2-7; V: TRBV5-4; D: NA; DNA: TGTGCCAGCTTAGGAAAGGGGCGCTACGAGCAGTACTTC; CDR3: CASLGKGRYEQYF
size: NA; J: TRBJ2-1; V: TRBV12-3/TRBV12-4; D: NA; DNA: TGTGCCAGCAGTTTGAACTCCGGTGGGCAGTTCTTC; CDR3: CASSLNSGGQFF
size: once; J: TRBJ1-2; V: TRBV7-9; D: TRBD1; DNA: TGTGCCAGCAGCTTAGAACAGGGGGTCTTCTATGGCTACACCTTC; CDR3: CASSLEQGVFYGYTF
size: NA; J: TRBJ2-7; V: TRBV7-9; D: NA; DNA: TGTGCCAGCAACCCCGCGGGACAGTATGAGCAGGAGCAGTACTTC; CDR3: CASNPAGQYEQEQYF
size: NA; J: TRBJ2-3; V: TRBV27; D: TRBD1; DNA: TGTGCCAGCAGTGGACGACAGGGGTCAGATACGCAGTATTTT; CDR3: CASSGRQGSDTQYF
size: once; J: TRBJ1-6; V: TRBV24-1; D: TRBD1; DNA: TGTGCCACCAGTGAGTCGGGACAGACCTATAATTCACCCCTCCACTTT; CDR3: CATSESGQTYNSPLHF
size: NA; J: TRBJ1-1; V: TRBV6-5; D: TRBD1; DNA: TGTGCCAGCAGTCTAGACAGGGGGCCCACTGAAGCTTTCTTT; CDR3: CASSLDRGPTEAFF
size: NA; J: TRBJ2-3; V: TRBV5-4; D: TRBD1; DNA: TGTGCCAGCAGCTTTCAAGGGGGCGGGGATACGCAGTATTTT; CDR3: CASSFQGGGDTQYF
size: NA; J: TRBJ2-7; V: TRBV7-8; D: NA; DNA: TGTGCCAGCAGCTTAGGCAGGGGCGGCGAGCAGTACTTC; CDR3: CASSLGRGGEQYF
size: NA; J: TRBJ2-2; V: TRBV25-1; D: NA; DNA: NA; CDR3: CASSEFAQGSRTPGSCFF
size: NA; J: TRBJ2-2; V: TRBV2; D: TRBD1; DNA: TGTGCCAGCAGCAGGGAGAGGACAGGGAACACCGGGGAGCTGTTTTTT; CDR3: CASSRERTGNTGELFF
size: NA; J: TRBJ2-5; V: TRBV9; D: TRBD2; DNA: TGTGCCAGCAGCTCAAGCCAGGATAGCGGGGGGCCCTATGATTACGGGACCCAGTACTTC; CDR3: CASSSSQDSGGPYDYGTQYF
size: NA; J: TRBJ2-2; V: TRBV11-2; D: TRBD1; DNA: TGTGCCAGCAGCCGACAGGGGGCGGGCACCGGGGAGCTGTTTTTT; CDR3: CASSRQGAGTGELFF
size: NA; J: TRBJ2-3; V: TRBV24-1; D: TRBD2; DNA: TGTGCCACCAGTGATTTCTCTAGCGGGGGGGCCGCAGATACGCAGTATTTT; CDR3: CATSDFSSGGAADTQYF
size: NA; J: TRBJ2-2; V: TRBV19; D: TRBD2; DNA: TGTGCCAGTATCCCGGGAGGGGGAACCGGGGAGCTGTTTTTT; CDR3: CASIPGGGTGELFF
size: NA; J: TRBJ1-1; V: TRBV15; D: TRBD1; DNA: TGTGCCACCAGCAGAGATGCGGGACAGGGGGCTAAGATCGACACTGAAGCTTTCTTT; CDR3: CATSRDAGQGAKIDTEAFF
size: NA; J: TRBJ1-4; V: TRBV19; D: TRBD1; DNA: TGTGCCAGTAGTGGGACAGGGAACGAAAAACTGTTTTTT; CDR3: CASSGTGNEKLFF
size: NA; J: TRBJ2-5; V: TRBV6-5; D: TRBD1; DNA: TGTGCCAGCCGTAAGACAGGGGAGGAGACCCAGTACTTC; CDR3: CASRKTGEETQYF
size: NA; J: TRBJ1-1; V: TRBV9; D: TRBD1; DNA: TGTGCCAGCAGCGCGGCGCTTGGACAGGGGGGGAACACTGAAGCTTTCTTT; CDR3: CASSAALGQGGNTEAFF
size: once; J: TRBJ2-7; V: TRBV11-3; D: NA; DNA: TGTGCCAGCAGCCTCCGCCGCGGGGCCGCTGCCTACGAGCAGTACTTC; CDR3: CASSLRRGAAAYEQYF
size: NA; J: TRBJ2-5; V: TRBV4-3; D: NA; DNA: TGCGCCAGCAGCCAAGACAGCGGCACGAAAGAGACCCAGTACTTC; CDR3: CASSQDSGTKETQYF
size: once; J: TRBJ2-5; V: TRBV5-4; D: NA; DNA: TGTGCCATAGCTGCCCCGGGGTCACAAGAGACCCAGTACTTC; CDR3: CAIAAPGSQETQYF
size: NA; J: TRBJ1-2; V: TRBV7-2; D: NA; DNA: TGTGCCAGCAGCCACCAGTTTAGCGACTATGGCTACACCTTC; CDR3: CASSHQFSDYGYTF
size: NA; J: TRBJ1-2; V: TRBV5-4; D: NA; DNA: TGTGCCAGCAGCTGGAGACAGGTCTATGGCTACACCTTC; CDR3: CASSWRQVYGYTF
size: few; J: TRBJ1-1; V: TRBV29-1; D: TRBD1; DNA: TGCAGCACAAGACAGGGGGTGAACACTGAAGCTTTCTTT; CDR3: CSTRQGVNTEAFF
size: NA; J: TRBJ2-3; V: TRBV24-1; D: TRBD1; DNA: TGTGCCACCAGTGACCCGACAGGGGGCGGCACAGATACGCAGTATTTT; CDR3: CATSDPTGGGTDTQYF
size: NA; J: TRBJ2-1; V: TRBV4-1; D: TRBD2; DNA: TGCGCCAGCAGCCAAGAAGTAGCGGGGGGGCCCTACAATGAGCAGTTCTTC; CDR3: CASSQEVAGGPYNEQFF
size: NA; J: TRBJ2-5; V: TRBV30; D: TRBD1; DNA: TGTGCCTGGAGTCGATCACTATTTAGGGGGCGAGACGGAGAGACCCAGTACTTC; CDR3: CAWSRSLFRGRDGETQYF
size: NA; J: TRBJ2-3; V: TRBV6-5; D: NA; DNA: TGTGCCAGCGGGTGGGTGGGGGGAAGCACAGATACGCAGTATTTT; CDR3: CASGWVGGSTDTQYF